The 6 T cell receptor beta chains below come from one sample, sequenced in a study of OX40 agonist ivuxolimab in advanced cancers. Profiled with immunoSEQ multiplex PCR; TCRdb holds only in-frame clones, not every one. The table has 80,000 to 100,000 clones, 85% to 95% seen once. The material sequenced was CD4+ or CD8+ T cells sorted from blood, taken in a trial of the OX40 agonist ivuxolimab. The receptors derive from an adult with an advanced solid tumor such as melanoma, head and neck, liver or kidney cancer.

This clone has only one observation. The chain employs TRBV9 and TRBJ2-1, with 7 bases that match TRBD2. With 1 base clipped from V and 3 bases from J, the junction kept 4 bases outside the gene matches. CDR3 length: 15 residues. Germline assignment: CDR1 SGDLS and CDR2 YYNGEE. CDR3 sequence (DNA): TGTGCCAGCAGCGTATTGAGCGGGAACTACAATGAGCAGTTCTTC. Translating gives CASSVLSGNYNEQFF.

The chain recombines TRBV9 with TRBJ2-3; a weak D match, TRBD2 (5 bases). There are 14 residues in the CDR3. The germline CDR1 and CDR2 sequences are SGDLS and YYNGEE. Trimming shortened V by 1 base and J by 3 bases, and 9 bases separated the two germline ends. The CDR3 DNA follows: TGTGCCAGCAGCGTATCCCCGGGGACAGATACGCAGTATTTT. It encodes CASSVSPGTDTQYF.

This chain links TRBV5-1 with TRBJ1-4; 8 positions agree with TRBD1. The CDR3 loop spans 15 amino acids. The V gene's germline CDR1 is SGHRS and CDR2 YFSETQ. The V segment lost 4 bases and the J segment 3 bases; nucleotides outside the gene matches: 5. The CDR3 nucleotides are TGCGCCAGCAGCAACCCACAGGGGGCTAATGAAAAACTGTTTTTT. Translation gives CASSNPQGANEKLFF. The full variable domain, rest sourced from reference TRBV5-1 and TRBJ1-4, is KAGVTQTPRYLIKTRGQQVTLSCSPISGHRSVSWYQQTPGQGLQFLFEYFSETQRNKGNFPGRFSGRQFSNSRSEMNVSTLELGDSALYLCASSNPQGANEKLFFGSGTQLSVL.

This sequence joins TRBV11-2 and TRBJ1-1; 7 bases line up with TRBD1. CDR3 length: 14 residues. Germline assignment: CDR1 SGHAT and CDR2 FQNNGV. Unmatched junction bases numbered 2, after V lost 4 bases and J lost 0 bases. CDR3 residues: CASSSRGLNTEAFF. The CDR3 DNA follows: TGTGCCAGCAGCTCCAGGGGGTTGAACACTGAAGCTTTCTTT. Looking up the rest from reference TRBV11-2 and TRBJ1-1 gives the full variable domain: EAGVAQSPRYKIIEKRQSVAFWCNPISGHATLYWYQQILGQGPKLLIQFQNNGVVDDSQLPKDRFSAERLKGVDSTLKIQPAKLEDSAVYLCASSSRGLNTEAFFGQGTRLTVV.

V and J are TRBV30 and TRBJ2-6; unclear D gene. CDR1 and CDR2 from the germline V gene are GTSNPN and SVGIG (reference sequence). The CDR3 runs to 11 residues. The V end was cut by 8 bases, the J end by 9 bases, with 11 bases between. The DNA for the CDR3 is TGTGCCCTAACATTCTACAACGTCCTGACTTTC. Its translation is CALTFYNVLTF.

This clone appeared once. CDR3 in amino acids: CASSFYNQPQHF. The CDR3 bases are TGTGCCAGCAGCTTTTACAATCAGCCCCAGCATTTT. V usage is TRBV7-2 and J usage is TRBJ1-5, with D unresolved. V was pared by 3 bases and J by 3 bases, with 3 bases between. Germline V lookup: CDR1 SGHTA, CDR2 FQGNSA. The CDR3 is 12 amino acids.